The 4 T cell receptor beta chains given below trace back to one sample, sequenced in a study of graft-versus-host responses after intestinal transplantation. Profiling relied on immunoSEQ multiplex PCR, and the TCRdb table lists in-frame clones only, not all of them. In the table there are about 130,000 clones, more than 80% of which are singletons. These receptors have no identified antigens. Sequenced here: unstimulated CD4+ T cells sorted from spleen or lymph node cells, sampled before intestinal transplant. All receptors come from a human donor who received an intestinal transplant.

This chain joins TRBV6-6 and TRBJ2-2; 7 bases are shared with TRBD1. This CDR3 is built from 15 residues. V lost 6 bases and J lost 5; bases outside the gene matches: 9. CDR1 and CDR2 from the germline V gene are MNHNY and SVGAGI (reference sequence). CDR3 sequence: CASRAETGYTGELFF. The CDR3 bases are TGTGCCAGCAGGGCCGAGACAGGGTATACCGGGGAGCTGTTTTTT.

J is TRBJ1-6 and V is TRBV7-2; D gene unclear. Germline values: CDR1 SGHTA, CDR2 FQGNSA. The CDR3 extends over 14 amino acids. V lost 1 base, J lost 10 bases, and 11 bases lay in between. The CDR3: CASSLEGGVSPLHF. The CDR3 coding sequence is TGTGCCAGCAGCTTAGAGGGTGGGGTGTCACCCCTCCACTTT.

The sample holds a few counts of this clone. The DNA of the CDR3 is TGTGCCAGCAGCGTTCTCCCCGGGACTAGCGGGGGGTCCACAGATACGCAGTATTTT. This sequence encodes CASSVLPGTSGGSTDTQYF. The chain links TRBV9 to TRBJ2-3, with TRBD2 matching 15 bases. Germline trimming cut 2 bases from V and 2 bases from J; bases unmatched to any gene: 9. CDR1 SGDLS and CDR2 YYNGEE come from the germline V gene. The CDR3 extends over 19 amino acids.

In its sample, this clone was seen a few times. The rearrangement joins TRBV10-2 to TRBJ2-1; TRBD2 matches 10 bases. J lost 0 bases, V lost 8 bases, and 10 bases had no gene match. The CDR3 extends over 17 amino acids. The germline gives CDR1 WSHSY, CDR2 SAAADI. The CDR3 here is CASRGSGGPSSYNEQFF. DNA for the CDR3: TGCGCCAGCCGTGGTAGCGGGGGGCCGAGCTCCTACAATGAGCAGTTCTTC.